The present T cell receptor (beta chain) was sequenced within a study of PD-L1 blockade in urothelial cancer. Looking at the study overall: Patients began atezolizumab, 1,200 mg intravenously every 3 weeks, in about 2014. At 3 weeks after treatment start (second dose) and again at 6 weeks, blood was analyzed. Study patients had been treated with 0 to 3 previous chemotherapy regimens. General study results and limits: Patients with below-median pretreatment blood clonality survived longer.

Stated time point: pretreatment peripheral blood. Concerning this clone: The antigen remains undetermined.

The table came from immunoSEQ multiplex PCR; TCRdb's copy has only in-frame clones and leaves some out. The table includes 85,000 to 90,000 clones, 85% detected once. The input for sequencing was PBMCs, taken around atezolizumab (anti-PD-L1) treatment. This clonotype originated in a man aged 60 to 75 with urothelial cancer.

The CDR3 region has the DNA TGTGCCAGCAGCGTAGCCCCCCTAGTCCCAGATACGCAGTATTTT. Its translation: CASSVAPLVPDTQYF. V gene TRBV9 combines with J gene TRBJ2-3; D unresolved. CDR1 is SGDLS and CDR2 is YYNGEE in the germline V gene. V lost 0 bases, J lost 4 bases, and 12 bases lay in between. The CDR3 is made up of 15 amino acids. Combining the CDR3 with reference TRBV9 and TRBJ2-3 gives the whole variable domain DSGVTQTPKHLITATGQRVTLRCSPRSGDLSVYWYQQSLDQGLQFLIQYYNGEERAKGNILERFSAQQFPDLHSELNLSSLELGDSALYFCASSVAPLVPDTQYFGPGTRLTVL.